These 9 T cell receptor beta chains originate from one sample sequenced in a study of beta chain features in type 1 diabetes. The sequenced template was cDNA made from the entire isolated RNA. TCRdb's table, derived via immunoSEQ multiplex PCR, lists solely in-frame clones and lacks some. The sample comprises 150,000 to 190,000 clones, about 8.5% of which are singletons, and 0.55% to 0.65% rests with the top ten. The sequencing input was central memory CD4+ T cells from blood. The receptors were sampled from a man aged 18 to 35 in good health.

A few counts support this clone. This chain links TRBV7-2 with TRBJ2-7; D is possibly TRBD2 (6 bases). Germline-derived CDR1 and CDR2 are SGHTA and FQGNSA. V shed 2 bases and J shed 0 bases, with 14 bases lying between them. The CDR3 is made up of 16 amino acids. The CDR3, as DNA: TGTGCCAGCAGCTTACTAGCGAGTATTAGCTCCTACGAGCAGTACTTC. Residues: CASSLLASISSYEQYF.

In regard to this clone: This CDR3 is also generated by other DNA sequences in the sample. The J gene is TRBJ1-6, the V gene TRBV5-1; 7 nucleotides line up with TRBD1. There are 14 residues in the CDR3. The V gene's germline CDR1 is SGHRS and CDR2 YFSETQ. Trimming cost V 0 bases and J 8 bases; bases outside gene matches: 2. The CDR3, as DNA: TGCGCCAGCAGCTTGGGGCAGGGGGATTCACCCCTCCACTTT. Its protein product is CASSLGQGDSPLHF.

This chain links TRBV28 with TRBJ2-5; no firm D call. The CDR3 sequence is 10 residues long. In germline, CDR1 is MDHEN, CDR2 SYDVKM. Trimming cost V 5 bases and J 9 bases, with 7 bases left between them. In DNA form, the CDR3 reads TGTGCCAGCAGTGGTCGGGCCCAGTACTTC. Translation gives CASSGRAQYF.

V gene TRBV21-1 combines with J gene TRBJ2-7; the table names TRBD2, a call not compared with the DNA. TRBV21-1 is a listed pseudogene. The CDR3 contains 15 residues. CDR3 in amino acids: CASTHSGRETYEQYF. DNA for the CDR3: TGTGCCAGCACCCATAGCGGGAGGGAAACCTACGAGCAGTACTTC.

This clone was seen only a few times. The CDR3 sequence is CSVERGTGAFF. The CDR3 DNA follows: TGCAGCGTTGAACGGGGGACAGGAGCTTTCTTT. The gene calls are TRBV29-1 and TRBJ1-1, with TRBD1 matching 8 bases. The CDR3 has 11 residues. V shed 2 bases, J shed 10 bases, and the junction held 3 bases outside the gene matches. Germline-derived CDR1 and CDR2 are SQVTM and ANQGSEA.

This clone came up a few times. Other DNA sequences in this sample translate to the same CDR3. The chain recombines TRBV9 with TRBJ1-1, with D possibly TRBD1 on 5 matching bases. The germline V gene has CDR1 SGDLS and CDR2 YYNGEE. This CDR3 is 14 amino acids long. Between the trimmed V and J ends, which lost 0 bases and 3 bases, there was a span of 9 bases. CDR3 DNA sequence: TGTGCCAGCAGCGTAGGGGGCTTCGACACTGAAGCTTTCTTT. This translates into CASSVGGFDTEAFF.

This chain uses TRBV5-8 with TRBJ2-1, with 8 bases lining up with TRBD2. V was pared by 3 bases and J by 5 bases, with 10 bases of the junction left unmatched. The germline V gene encodes CDR1 SGHTS and CDR2 YDEGEE. The CDR3 has 16 residues. CDR3 DNA sequence: TGTGCCAGCAGCTGGAATCCAGCGGGGGCGAACAATGAGCAGTTCTTC. It is translated as CASSWNPAGANNEQFF.

This clone was detected a few times. J is TRBJ2-7 and V is TRBV9; D ambiguous. The germline V and J ends were trimmed by 0 bases and 1 base, with 11 bases remaining between them. The germline V gene encodes CDR1 SGDLS and CDR2 YYNGEE. The CDR3 is 15 residues long. This CDR3 reads CASSVEPVRSYEQYF. CDR3 DNA: TGTGCCAGCAGCGTAGAGCCGGTAAGATCCTACGAGCAGTACTTC.

V and J are TRBV25-1 and TRBJ1-2; 7 positions match TRBD1. The CDR3 consists of 14 residues. CDR1 is MGHDK and CDR2 is SYGVNS in the germline V gene. V lost 3 bases and J lost 6; bases outside the gene matches: 7. The CDR3 coding sequence is TGTGCCAGCAGTGAGGGGGACAGACTACATGGCTACACCTTC. Translation gives CASSEGDRLHGYTF.